These 20 T cell receptor beta chains share one sample of origin, sequenced in a study of blood T cells in healthy people across ages. Sample-barcoded 5' priming and a J-beta primer mix drove a second PCR of about 7 to 12 cycles. TCRdb fed the 5' RACE reads into MiXCR, producing one record per CDR3 protein. The data hold hundreds of thousands of distinct CDR3 sequences, with roughly 41% observed a single time. Sequencing used blood. Source of these receptors: a woman aged 55-70 years in good health.

The chain carries TRBV7-2 and TRBJ2-1; perhaps TRBD2 as D (6 bases). With 0 bases removed from V and 3 bases from J, the gap between germline ends came to 12 bases. The CDR3 has 16 amino acids. CDR1 SGHTA and CDR2 FQGNSA come from the germline V gene. The CDR3 protein is CASSLASAGNYNEQFF. The CDR3 DNA follows: TGTGCCAGCAGCTTAGCGTCGGCGGGGAACTACAATGAGCAGTTCTTC.

This rearrangement joins TRBV21-1 to TRBJ2-3; TRBD2, as called in the table, went unchecked against the DNA. TRBV21-1 is given as a pseudogene. This CDR3 contains 18 residues. In DNA, the CDR3 is TGTGCCAGCAGCAAAAAGTCACTAGCGGGAGCAATCCCAGATACGCAGTATTTT. It yields the protein CASSKKSLAGAIPDTQYF.

This chain connects TRBV29-1 to TRBJ2-5; TRBD2 matches 9 bases. Germline V lookup: CDR1 SQVTM, CDR2 ANQGSEA. The CDR3 consists of 14 residues. After removal of 6 bases from V and 4 bases from J, the junction contained 9 bases not matched to a gene. The CDR3 DNA reads as TGCAGCGTCCGGGGACCAGCGGGGGGAGAGACCCAGTACTTC. Translated, it gives CSVRGPAGGETQYF.

The rearrangement uses TRBV7-2 and TRBJ1-2, with unresolved D. V was clipped by 5 bases and J by 8 bases, with 9 bases between them. The CDR3 contains 11 residues. CDR1 SGHTA and CDR2 FQGNSA come from the germline V gene. The CDR3 nucleotides read TGTGCCAGCAGCCAAGCGAGGGGCTACACCTTC. Translating it yields CASSQARGYTF.

This sequence joins TRBV11-2 and TRBJ2-5; 8 bases fit TRBD2. The CDR3 contains 15 residues. The germline gives CDR1 SGHAT, CDR2 FQNNGV. Trimming cost V 5 bases and J 4 bases; bases outside gene matches: 9. DNA of the CDR3: TGTGCCAGCAGCATAAGACAGGCGGGAGGAGAGACCCAGTACTTC. This sequence encodes CASSIRQAGGETQYF.

This clonotype was detected only once. This chain connects TRBV30 to TRBJ1-2, with D unclear. Germline CDR1 reads GTSNPN; CDR2 reads SVGIG (reference sequence). The CDR3 has 13 amino acids. Trimming removed 2 bases at V and 1 base at J, with 8 bases between. This CDR3 is CAWSTIDNYGYTF. DNA for the CDR3: TGTGCCTGGAGTACAATAGATAACTATGGCTACACCTTC.

This clonotype was seen more than once but under ten times. The chain combines TRBV5-1 with TRBJ2-7; D not resolved. Trimming took 4 bases from V and 6 from J, leaving 14 bases between them. The CDR3 consists of 13 residues. Germline loops: CDR1 SGHRS, CDR2 YFSETQ. The DNA for the CDR3 is TGCGCCAGCAGCGACCCCCCCTCTCTCGAGCAGTACTTC. Its protein product is CASSDPPSLEQYF.

The chain combines TRBV10-1 with TRBJ2-5, with 9 bases identical to TRBD2. CDR1 and CDR2 (germline): WNHNN, SYGVQD (reference sequence). The V and J ends lost 1 base and 4 bases, in that order; junction bases with no gene match: 10. CDR3 size: 17 residues. CDR3 protein: CASSELLAGREGETQYF. CDR3 sequence (DNA): TGCGCCAGCAGTGAGTTGCTAGCGGGGAGGGAAGGAGAGACCCAGTACTTC.

This clonotype was seen a few times. This sequence joins TRBV9 and TRBJ2-4; tentative D call: TRBD2 (5 bases). Trimming took 3 bases from V and 7 from J, leaving 11 bases between them. The CDR3 has 13 residues. CDR1 and CDR2 (germline): SGDLS, YYNGEE. CDR3 DNA: TGTGCCAGCAGCGCCTCGGGAACCAACATTCAGTACTTC. It yields the protein CASSASGTNIQYF. The full variable domain, rest sourced from reference TRBV9 and TRBJ2-4, is DSGVTQTPKHLITATGQRVTLRCSPRSGDLSVYWYQQSLDQGLQFLIQYYNGEERAKGNILERFSAQQFPDLHSELNLSSLELGDSALYFCASSASGTNIQYFGAGTRLSVL.

The chain joins TRBV9 to TRBJ2-5, with 7 bases identical to TRBD1. The J call may be wrong; the DNA end is better matched by TRBJ2-4. The CDR3 length is 15 residues. Looked up from germline, CDR1 is SGDLS and CDR2 is YYNGEE. The DNA of the CDR3 is TGTGCCAGCAGCCCCCGGCAGGGGGTGGAAAACATTCAGTACTTC. Its translation: CASSPRQGVENIQYF.

This clonotype was seen more than once but under ten times. The J gene is TRBJ2-3, the V gene TRBV25-1; TRBD2 is a possible D gene (5 bases). Trimming removed 4 bases at V and 6 bases at J, with 20 bases between. The CDR3 extends over 16 amino acids. CDR1 and CDR2 from the germline V gene are MGHDK and SYGVNS. The CDR3 reads CASSAYTVGIADTQYF. As DNA, the CDR3 is TGTGCCAGCAGTGCGTATACCGTCGGCATAGCGGATACGCAGTATTTT.

This chain links TRBV6-4 with TRBJ1-4, with TRBD1 matching 8 bases. Trimming took 2 bases from V and 6 from J; bases not matched to a gene: 2. CDR1 and CDR2 (germline): MRHNA, SNTAGT. This CDR3 has 14 amino acids. CDR3 in amino acids: CASSDQGAYEKLFF. DNA for the CDR3: TGTGCCAGCAGTGACCAGGGGGCTTATGAAAAACTGTTTTTT.

This clonotype was recorded a few times. V is TRBV12-3 or TRBV12-4 and J is TRBJ2-7; TRBD2 aligns across 9 bases. The CDR3 has 15 residues. V shed 6 bases and J 2 bases; nucleotides not matched to a gene: 8. For the CDR3, the DNA is TGTGCCAGCAGATCCGGGACTAGCTTAACCTACGAGCAGTACTTC. Its protein is CASRSGTSLTYEQYF.

The J gene is TRBJ2-1, the V gene TRBV3-1, with no clear D. This CDR3 is built from 15 residues. CDR1 is LGHDT, CDR2 YNNKEL, per germline (reference sequence). Trimming took 0 bases from V and 1 from J, leaving 7 bases between them. This CDR3 reads CASSQDSRSYNEQFF. As DNA, the CDR3 is TGTGCCAGCAGCCAAGACTCGCGTTCCTACAATGAGCAGTTCTTC.

This chain joins TRBV20-1 and TRBJ2-5; 12 positions match TRBD1. CDR3 length: 15 amino acids. V gave up 0 bases and J gave up 5 bases; unmatched junction bases: 4. From germline, CDR1 is DFQATT and CDR2 SNEGSKA (reference sequence). CDR3: CSARDGTGGAETQYF. The CDR3 coding sequence is TGCAGTGCTAGAGATGGGACAGGGGGCGCGGAGACCCAGTACTTC.

Only a few counts were recorded for this clonotype. The chain carries TRBV5-6 and TRBJ2-1; a weak D match, TRBD2 (5 bases). The CDR3 consists of 10 residues. Trimming pared 7 bases from V and 8 bases from J, leaving 7 bases between. Germline V gene lookup returns CDR1 SGHDT and CDR2 YYEEEE. Here the CDR3 reads CASGRDEQFF. CDR3 sequence (DNA): TGTGCCAGCGGGCGGGATGAGCAGTTCTTC.

J is TRBJ2-1 and V is TRBV5-1, with 9 bases matching TRBD2. The CDR3 length is 18 residues. J gave up 1 base and V 1 base, and 9 bases lay outside the gene matches. CDR1 SGHRS and CDR2 YFSETQ come from the germline V gene. The CDR3 loop is CASSLYGPGLASYNEQFF. The CDR3, as DNA: TGCGCCAGCAGCTTGTACGGTCCGGGACTAGCATCCTACAATGAGCAGTTCTTC.

The V call is TRBV9, the J call TRBJ1-4, with D unclear. CDR1 is SGDLS and CDR2 is YYNGEE in the germline V gene. This CDR3 is 15 amino acids long. V lost 0 bases to trimming and J lost 5 bases, with 11 bases between them. CDR3 nucleotides: TGTGCCAGCAGCGTAGCCGCAGGACTAAATGAAAAACTGTTTTTT. Amino acids: CASSVAAGLNEKLFF. Full variable domain (rest looked up from reference TRBV9 and TRBJ1-4): DSGVTQTPKHLITATGQRVTLRCSPRSGDLSVYWYQQSLDQGLQFLIQYYNGEERAKGNILERFSAQQFPDLHSELNLSSLELGDSALYFCASSVAAGLNEKLFFGSGTQLSVL.

This clonotype was found a few times. The chain uses TRBV20-1 and TRBJ2-4; D perhaps matches TRBD2 (6 bases). The DNA end is more similar to TRBJ2-7, so the J call may be wrong. Looked up from germline, CDR1 is DFQATT and CDR2 is SNEGSKA (reference sequence). This CDR3 spans 13 amino acids. In nucleotides, the CDR3 is TGCAGTGCACCCGAGCGGGTACCTTACGAGCAGTACTTC. It encodes CSAPERVPYEQYF.

About this clonotype: The junction departs from the called germline gene at one end, perhaps through a read error. As DNA, the CDR3 is TGCAGCGTTGCAGGGTCCTACGAGCGGTACTTC. It specifies CSVAGSYERYF. The chain carries TRBV29-1 and TRBJ2-7, with TRBD1 as a possible D gene (5 bases). Looked up from germline, CDR1 is SQVTM and CDR2 is ANQGSEA. The CDR3 covers 11 residues.